This T cell receptor (beta chain) was profiled in a study of T cell clusters in autoimmune cytopenias. Study as a whole: Per sample, median TRB depth was around 50,000 reads, yielding a median 2,350 distinct clonotypes. Study-wide points: Healthy donors had approximately 3.1-fold more exclusive TRB clusters than active autoimmune hepatitis patients. Primary autoimmune cytopenia patients appeared to lack physiological T cell clusters present in healthy donors.

Multiplex touch-down PCR amplified TRB using TRB-A and TRB-B pools in one tube. TCRdb reprocessed the multiplex PCR reads and keeps a single row for each CDR3 protein, giving no DNA. Recorded for this sample: 13,000 to 15,000 distinct CDR3 sequences. The CDR3 loop spans 13 amino acids. The V gene's germline CDR1 is SQVTM and CDR2 ANQGSEA. By frequency, this clonotype registers medium-sized. Its antigen is currently unknown. Tens of thousands of genome equivalents of blood DNA were amplified for TRB. The sequenced sample was peripheral blood. The origin of this receptor is a human donor with an autoimmune cytopenia or autoimmune hepatitis (not recorded which). The chain employs TRBV29-1 and TRBJ2-7; the D call from TCRdb, TRBD1, cannot be confirmed without DNA. The CDR3 reads CSVETDRTYEQYF.